The entry below describes one T cell receptor (beta chain). This sample was included in a study of memory CD4+ T cells and cytomegalovirus serostatus. Single viable CD3+CD4+CD8-CD45RO+ cells were sorted as the memory CD4+ T cells. TCRdb's copy holds only in-frame clones and misses some; the assay was immunoSEQ multiplex PCR. Of approximately 47,000 clones in the sample, about 73% were seen once. The germline V and J ends were trimmed by 0 bases and 1 base, with 8 bases remaining between them. The CDR3 has 15 residues. Germline assignment: CDR1 SGHTA and CDR2 FQGNSA. Sequenced input: memory CD4+ T cells from blood. The chain carries TRBV7-2 and TRBJ2-3; D is undetermined. The TCR was taken from an adult in good health and CMV-seronegative. Here the CDR3 reads CASSLALGGTDTQYF. The DNA of the CDR3 is TGTGCCAGCAGCTTAGCCCTGGGTGGCACAGATACGCAGTATTTT.